The 9 T cell receptor beta chains in this list originate from one sample, sequenced in a study of CD8+ T cells in alopecia areata. Following RNA extraction, reverse transcription yielded cDNA that acted as the sequencing template. Clones were sequenced by immunoSEQ multiplex PCR, and TCRdb holds only the in-frame ones, with some missing. The sample contains about 180,000 clones, about 66% of which appear only once. The starting material was CD8+ T cells sorted from blood, obtained at week 0. The receptor source for this set is a human donor with alopecia areata.

V and J are TRBV21-1 and TRBJ1-1; the tabulated D call, TRBD1, remains unverified against the DNA. TRBV21-1 is designated a pseudogene. The CDR3 contains 15 residues. CDR3 sequence (DNA): TGTGCCAGCAGCGACTCAAGGGGGTCGGGTACTGAAGCTTTCTTT. Residues: CASSDSRGSGTEAFF.

This sequence joins TRBV5-1 and TRBJ2-1; 8 positions match TRBD1. Trimming took 4 bases from V and 8 from J; bases not matched to a gene: 8. Germline CDR1 reads SGHRS; CDR2 reads YFSETQ. The CDR3 has 14 residues. The CDR3 region is CASSRTQGAYEQFF. The CDR3, as DNA: TGCGCCAGCAGCCGCACCCAGGGGGCCTATGAGCAGTTCTTC.

The chain combines TRBV4-2 with TRBJ1-1, with no clear D. V shed 5 bases and J shed 1 base, with 14 bases lying between them. Germline loops: CDR1 LGHNA, CDR2 YNFKEQ. The CDR3 has 15 amino acids. CDR3 in DNA: TGTGCCAGCAGCAGCCGGTTATGGGGGAACACTGAAGCTTTCTTT. This sequence encodes CASSSRLWGNTEAFF.

This clone was detected a few times. This chain joins TRBV29-1 and TRBJ1-2, with D tentatively TRBD1 (6 bases). The CDR3 contains 15 residues. Trimming took off 2 bases at V and 2 bases at J, with 15 bases between the two ends. CDR1 and CDR2 from the germline V gene are SQVTM and ANQGSEA. CDR3 sequence (DNA): TGCAGCGTTGAAACTTTCCAGGGGACCAACTATGGCTACACCTTC. This sequence encodes CSVETFQGTNYGYTF.

This CDR3 is CASSAPLIGEFNYNEQFF. In DNA form, the CDR3 reads TGTGCCAGCAGTGCCCCCCTAATCGGGGAATTCAACTACAATGAGCAGTTCTTC. The chain recombines TRBV5-6 with TRBJ2-1; tentatively, D is TRBD2 (5 bases). Germline assignment: CDR1 SGHDT and CDR2 YYEEEE. V was cut by 5 bases and J by 3 bases, with 24 bases left in between. There are 18 residues in the CDR3.

The V call is TRBV7-6, the J call TRBJ2-3, with 7 bases identical to TRBD1. The germline CDR1 and CDR2 sequences are SGHVS and FNYEAQ. Trimming removed 4 bases from V and 4 bases from J; junction bases left unmatched: 8. The CDR3 length is 15 residues. The CDR3 region has the DNA TGTGCCAGCAGCTCACTGACAGGGTCTGCAGATACGCAGTATTTT. The encoded protein is CASSSLTGSADTQYF.

V and J are TRBV5-1 and TRBJ2-4; 9 bases are shared with TRBD1. The J segment lost 8 bases and the V segment lost 4 bases, leaving 10 bases of the junction unmatched. The CDR3 covers 15 residues. The germline V gene encodes CDR1 SGHRS and CDR2 YFSETQ. The DNA for the CDR3 is TGCGCCAGCAGCGGGACAGGGAAAGGTAGCTACATTCAGTACTTC. Translation: CASSGTGKGSYIQYF.

This sequence joins TRBV30 and TRBJ1-1; D ambiguous. Deletions cut 0 bases from V and 3 bases from J, with 11 bases between. Germline V gives CDR1 GTSNPN, CDR2 SVGIG (reference sequence). CDR3 size: 14 residues. The CDR3 protein is CAWSVSRLDTEAFF. The CDR3 nucleotides read TGTGCCTGGAGTGTTTCCAGGTTGGACACTGAAGCTTTCTTT.

The rearrangement links TRBV7-2 to TRBJ2-1; 8 nucleotides agree with TRBD2. The CDR3 length is 13 residues. Germline assignment: CDR1 SGHTA and CDR2 FQGNSA. The V and J ends lost 3 bases and 10 bases, in that order; junction bases with no gene match: 5. The CDR3 sequence: CASSFLSGGEQFF. As DNA, the CDR3 is TGTGCCAGCAGCTTTTTAAGCGGGGGAGAGCAGTTCTTC.